Presented here are 32 T cell receptor beta chains from one specimen sequenced in a study of vaccination effects on CD4 cells after COVID-19. These receptors' targets are unknown. The protocol was immunoSEQ multiplex PCR, while the TCRdb copy is restricted to in-frame clones and leaves out a portion. The sample shows 25,000 to 30,000 clones, approximately 60% of them seen only once. Upon completion of around eleven days in culture, CD4+ T cells were isolated. The material sequenced was CD4+ T cells from PBMCs cultured without peptide, taken before COVID-19 vaccination. The receptors derive from a human donor who received a COVID-19 vaccine.

This clone was picked up a small number of times. The rearrangement uses TRBV19 and TRBJ1-1; 9 bases are a match to TRBD1. Germline CDR1 is LNHDA and CDR2 is SQIVND (reference sequence). There are 18 residues in the CDR3. J lost 6 bases, V lost 6 bases, and 20 bases had no gene match. The CDR3 DNA follows: TGTGCCAGTAGAGCCGGGACAGGGTATTTGTTAGGTGTTGCTGAAGCTTTCTTT. It codes for CASRAGTGYLLGVAEAFF.

This clone has just one count. The V and J genes are TRBV5-4 and TRBJ1-2, with a tentative D call TRBD1 (6 bases). CDR1 is SGHNT, CDR2 YYREEE, per germline (reference sequence). The CDR3 contains 13 residues. Between the trimmed V and J ends, which lost 1 base and 7 bases, there was a span of 11 bases. The CDR3 loop reads CASSLSFRGGYTF. CDR3 coding DNA: TGTGCCAGCAGCTTGTCGTTCAGGGGTGGCTACACCTTC.

This sequence joins TRBV2 and TRBJ2-7; D might be TRBD1 (6 bases). Trimming took off 6 bases at V and 6 bases at J, with 21 bases between the two ends. The CDR3 runs 15 residues. The germline V gene encodes CDR1 SNHLY and CDR2 FYNNEI. CDR3 in amino acids: CASRKNSGDPGEQYF. CDR3 sequence (DNA): TGTGCCAGCAGGAAGAATTCAGGGGACCCAGGCGAGCAGTACTTC.

The V call is TRBV19, the J call TRBJ2-1; 11 bases are a match to TRBD2. V gave up 9 bases and J gave up 6 bases; unmatched junction bases: 7. The CDR3 is 14 residues long. Germline V CDR1 and CDR2: LNHDA, SQIVND (reference sequence). The CDR3 DNA sequence: TGTGCCAGCAAACTAGCGGGAGAAGGCAATGAGCAGTTCTTC. Protein sequence: CASKLAGEGNEQFF. The whole variable domain, remainder taken from reference TRBV19 and TRBJ2-1, is DGGITQSPKYLFRKEGQNVTLSCEQNLNHDAMYWYRQDPGQGLRLIYYSQIVNDFQKGDIAEGYSVSREKKESFPLTVTSAQKNPTAFYLCASKLAGEGNEQFFGPGTRLTVL.

CDR3 DNA: TGCGCCAGCGGCGGAGCGGCAGATACGCAGTATTTT. This sequence encodes CASGGAADTQYF. The chain has TRBV4-1 and TRBJ2-3; weak D call: TRBD2 (5 bases). This CDR3 region has 12 residues. Trimming took off 8 bases at V and 4 bases at J, with 10 bases between the two ends. The germline gives CDR1 MGHRA, CDR2 YSYEKL.

This clone was recorded once. The chain is built from TRBV29-1 and TRBJ1-1; TRBD1 matches at 7 bases. V shed 7 bases and J 0 bases; nucleotides not matched to a gene: 8. This CDR3 has 14 amino acids. Germline CDR1 SQVTM, CDR2 ANQGSEA. The CDR3 loop is CSATGAHMNTEAFF. The DNA of the CDR3 is TGCAGCGCAACAGGGGCCCACATGAACACTGAAGCTTTCTTT.

The rearrangement uses TRBV29-1 and TRBJ1-4; TRBD1 aligns across 10 bases. The germline V gene has CDR1 SQVTM and CDR2 ANQGSEA. The V segment lost 6 bases and the J segment 3 bases; nucleotides outside the gene matches: 1. The CDR3 length is 13 residues. CDR3 bases: TGCAGCGTCGGACAGGGGGCTAATGAAAAACTGTTTTTT. This gives the protein CSVGQGANEKLFF.

The chain joins TRBV11-2 to TRBJ2-7; 7 bases fit TRBD1. Germline-derived CDR1 and CDR2 are SGHAT and FQNNGV. J gave up 4 bases and V 2 bases, and 5 bases lay outside the gene matches. The length of the CDR3 is 14 residues. Written as DNA, the CDR3 is TGTGCCAGCAGCTTAAGGCCGGGACAGTACGAGCAGTACTTC. This translates into CASSLRPGQYEQYF.

A few counts support this clone. The CDR3 reads CASSMSAGRGYYEQYF. Here the CDR3 DNA reads TGTGCCAGTAGTATGTCAGCGGGCAGGGGGTACTACGAGCAGTACTTC. The gene calls are TRBV19 and TRBJ2-7; D is possibly TRBD1 (7 bases). The CDR3 covers 16 residues. V was trimmed by 3 bases and J by 3 bases, leaving 18 bases between them. Germline V gene lookup returns CDR1 LNHDA and CDR2 SQIVND (reference sequence).

This chain connects TRBV20-1 to TRBJ1-2; D is undetermined. Trimming removed 6 bases from V and 4 bases from J, with 9 bases in between. The CDR3 is 11 amino acids. CDR1 DFQATT and CDR2 SNEGSKA come from the germline V gene (reference sequence). The CDR3 region is CSAAPLYGYTF. CDR3 coding DNA: TGCAGTGCGGCCCCCCTCTATGGCTACACCTTC.

The V and J genes are TRBV11-2 and TRBJ1-2; D unresolved. CDR3 length: 11 residues. Germline values: CDR1 SGHAT, CDR2 FQNNGV. The V end lost 5 bases, the J end lost 7 bases, and 8 bases lay between the germline ends. The CDR3 is CASSSSVGYTF. DNA of the CDR3: TGTGCCAGCAGCAGCAGTGTTGGCTACACCTTC.

This clone has just a few counts. The chain combines TRBV18 with TRBJ2-5; TRBD1 matches 7 bases. CDR1 is KGHSH, CDR2 LQKENI, per germline. This CDR3 is built from 16 residues. Trimming cost V 3 bases and J 4 bases; bases outside gene matches: 11. CDR3: CASSPATGTLGETQYF. DNA for the CDR3: TGTGCCAGCTCACCCGCGACAGGGACGTTAGGAGAGACCCAGTACTTC.

This clone was recorded a few times. The J gene is TRBJ2-2, the V gene TRBV7-2, with 7 bases fitting TRBD2. Germline CDR1 and CDR2: SGHTA and FQGNSA. The J segment lost 5 bases and the V segment lost 5 bases, leaving 2 bases of the junction unmatched. The CDR3 has 13 residues. Here the CDR3 reads CASSVGGTGELFF. CDR3 in DNA: TGTGCCAGCAGCGTCGGGGGGACCGGGGAGCTGTTTTTT.

CDR3 residues: CASSPNPSHNEQFF. Written as DNA, the CDR3 is TGTGCCAGCTCGCCGAATCCATCCCACAATGAGCAGTTCTTC. This chain links TRBV18 with TRBJ2-1; D is uncertain. V lost 6 bases to trimming and J lost 5 bases, with 14 bases between them. The CDR3 loop spans 14 amino acids. Germline CDR1 is KGHSH and CDR2 is LQKENI.

The chain links TRBV9 to TRBJ2-1, with TRBD2 matching over 11 bases. Germline CDR1 and CDR2: SGDLS and YYNGEE. The CDR3 loop spans 15 amino acids. Trimming took 0 bases from V and 4 from J; bases not matched to a gene: 0. As DNA, the CDR3 is TGTGCCAGCAGCGTAGGACTAGCGGGGTACAATGAGCAGTTCTTC. The encoded protein is CASSVGLAGYNEQFF.

By sample share, this clone is medium-sized. V usage is TRBV30 and J usage is TRBJ1-1; possible D gene TRBD1, 6 bases. From germline, CDR1 is GTSNPN and CDR2 SVGIG (reference sequence). Trimming shortened V by 0 bases and J by 7 bases, and 21 bases separated the two germline ends. This CDR3 spans 16 amino acids. The CDR3 loop reads CAWSVLRGRRANEAFF. Written as DNA, the CDR3 is TGTGCCTGGAGTGTACTGCGGGGGCGGAGGGCCAATGAAGCTTTCTTT.

The DNA of the CDR3 is TGCGCCAGCAGTGAGAGGGCCCAGGGCAATGAGCAGTTCTTC. This sequence encodes CASSERAQGNEQFF. The rearrangement joins TRBV10-2 to TRBJ2-1; possible D gene TRBD1, 5 bases. Trimming cost V 2 bases and J 6 bases, with 11 bases left between them. The CDR3 contains 14 residues. Germline V gene data show CDR1 as WSHSY and CDR2 as SAAADI.

The V and J genes are TRBV6-5 and TRBJ1-2; D is ambiguous. Germline V gene data show CDR1 as MNHEY and CDR2 as SVGAGI. This CDR3 contains 15 residues. V dropped 0 bases and J dropped 0 bases, with 8 bases sitting between them. The CDR3 sequence: CASSYSAATNYGYTF. The CDR3 DNA sequence: TGTGCCAGCAGTTACTCTGCAGCTACTAACTATGGCTACACCTTC.

This chain joins TRBV4-2 and TRBJ1-1; D is ambiguous. The CDR3 has 14 residues. V gave up 1 base and J gave up 0 bases, with 6 bases separating them. Germline CDR1 LGHNA, CDR2 YNFKEQ. The DNA for the CDR3 is TGTGCCAGCAGCCAAGGAGCCTTGAACACTGAAGCTTTCTTT. Translated: CASSQGALNTEAFF.

The rearrangement uses TRBV27 and TRBJ1-2; D may be TRBD1 (5 bases). The V and J ends lost 4 bases and 3 bases respectively, with 15 bases between them. In germline, CDR1 is MNHEY, CDR2 SMNVEV (reference sequence). The CDR3 extends over 15 amino acids. This CDR3 is CASSSGWGTDYGYTF. The CDR3 DNA follows: TGTGCCAGCAGTTCAGGGTGGGGGACGGACTATGGCTACACCTTC.

V is TRBV25-1 and J is TRBJ1-6, with D tentatively TRBD1 (5 bases). Germline CDR1 MGHDK, CDR2 SYGVNS. CDR3 size: 14 residues. The V gene lost 7 bases and the J gene lost 3 bases, with 10 bases spanning the gap. CDR3 sequence: CASNRQSYNSPLHF. The CDR3 DNA is TGTGCCAGCAACAGACAGAGCTATAATTCACCCCTCCACTTT.

The rearrangement joins TRBV30 to TRBJ1-5; no clear D gene. The CDR3 is made up of 8 amino acids. Germline CDR1 is GTSNPN and CDR2 is SVGIG (reference sequence). This CDR3 is CGGQPQHF. In DNA form, the CDR3 reads TGTGGAGGTCAGCCCCAGCATTTT.

The chain couples TRBV7-2 to TRBJ2-2, with a possible D match to TRBD2 (6 bases). The V and J ends lost 6 bases and 2 bases respectively, with 13 bases between them. Germline CDR1 and CDR2: SGHTA and FQGNSA. This CDR3 spans 15 amino acids. This CDR3 is CASSRGTSNTGELFF. The CDR3 DNA reads as TGTGCCAGCAGTCGCGGGACTTCAAACACCGGGGAGCTGTTTTTT.

Written as DNA, the CDR3 is TGTGCCAGCAGTTACTTTAGGGGGGCCAGCACAGATACGCAGTATTTT. It translates to CASSYFRGASTDTQYF. The rearrangement joins TRBV6-5 to TRBJ2-3; D tentatively fits TRBD1 or TRBD2 (6 bases each). Germline values: CDR1 MNHEY, CDR2 SVGAGI. CDR3 length: 16 amino acids. Between the trimmed V and J ends, which lost 1 base and 0 bases, there was a span of 11 bases.

The chain is built from TRBV11-1 and TRBJ1-1; 8 bases are shared with TRBD1. CDR1 SGHAT and CDR2 FQDESV come from the germline V gene (reference sequence). CDR3 length equals 13 residues. V was pared by 7 bases and J by 3 bases, with 4 bases of the junction left unmatched. CDR3 region: CASNKQGDTEAFF. The CDR3 DNA sequence: TGTGCCAGCAACAAACAGGGGGACACTGAAGCTTTCTTT. Full variable domain (outside the CDR3, taken from reference TRBV11-1 and TRBJ1-1): EAEVAQSPRYKITEKSQAVAFWCDPISGHATLYWYRQILGQGPELLVQFQDESVVDDSQLPKDRFSAERLKGVDSTLKIQPAELGDSAMYLCASNKQGDTEAFFGQGTRLTVV.

The rearrangement links TRBV11-2 to TRBJ2-1, with a weak D call TRBD1 (6 bases). The V end was cut by 3 bases, the J end by 10 bases, with 13 bases between. CDR3 length equals 13 residues. The germline V gene encodes CDR1 SGHAT and CDR2 FQNNGV. Here the CDR3 DNA reads TGTGCCAGCAGCTTCGGAACAGGGAAAGAGCAGTTCTTC. Its translation is CASSFGTGKEQFF.

The chain employs TRBV9 and TRBJ2-3; 13 bases agree with TRBD2. This CDR3 contains 18 residues. The V and J ends lost 5 bases and 2 bases, in that order; junction bases with no gene match: 11. CDR1 SGDLS and CDR2 YYNGEE come from the germline V gene. In DNA, the CDR3 is TGTGCCAGCAGACCAGGACTAGCGGGGGCTGAACTCACAGATACGCAGTATTTT. It encodes CASRPGLAGAELTDTQYF.

This clone was seen a single time. CDR3 in amino acids: CASSPPSSSTDTQYF. As DNA, the CDR3 is TGTGCCAGCTCACCACCGAGCAGTAGCACAGATACGCAGTATTTT. The gene calls are TRBV18 and TRBJ2-3, with D uncertain. Between the trimmed V and J ends, which lost 0 bases and 0 bases, there was a span of 7 bases. The germline gives CDR1 KGHSH, CDR2 LQKENI. The CDR3 is made up of 15 amino acids.

This clone was recorded only once. The gene calls are TRBV19 and TRBJ2-7; maybe TRBD1 (5 bases). V was shortened by 7 bases and J by 4 bases, with 14 bases between the two germline ends. The CDR3 has 13 amino acids. CDR1 and CDR2 from the germline V gene are LNHDA and SQIVND (reference sequence). This CDR3 is CASNSGQGYEQYF. The CDR3 coding sequence is TGTGCCAGTAACTCAGGACAAGGATACGAGCAGTACTTC. The variable domain in full, with the rest retrieved from reference TRBV19 and TRBJ2-7, is DGGITQSPKYLFRKEGQNVTLSCEQNLNHDAMYWYRQDPGQGLRLIYYSQIVNDFQKGDIAEGYSVSREKKESFPLTVTSAQKNPTAFYLCASNSGQGYEQYFGPGTRLTVT.

This clone has a handful of counts. This chain connects TRBV30 to TRBJ1-2, with D possibly matching TRBD1 (5 bases). Germline CDR1 GTSNPN, CDR2 SVGIG (reference sequence). The CDR3 has 14 amino acids. V lost 3 bases and J 2 bases, leaving 13 bases between the germline ends. The CDR3 sequence is CAWSDRRVNYGYTF. In DNA form, the CDR3 reads TGTGCCTGGAGCGACAGAAGGGTAAACTATGGCTACACCTTC. Combining the CDR3 with reference TRBV30 and TRBJ1-2 gives the whole variable domain SQTIHQWPATLVQPVGSPLSLECTVEGTSNPNLYWYRQAAGRGLQLLFYSVGIGQISSEVPQNLSASRPQDRQFILSSKKLLLSDSGFYLCAWSDRRVNYGYTFGSGTRLTVV.

V is TRBV20-1 and J is TRBJ2-7; D remains unclear. The CDR3 runs to 11 residues. Trimming pared 6 bases from V and 0 bases from J, leaving 6 bases between. Germline V gene lookup returns CDR1 DFQATT and CDR2 SNEGSKA (reference sequence). In nucleotides, the CDR3 is TGCAGTGCCGCTGACTCCTACGAGCAGTACTTC. This encodes CSAADSYEQYF.

This clone was observed a handful of times. The J gene is TRBJ2-2, the V gene TRBV4-1, with TRBD1 as a possible D gene (6 bases). Germline V CDR1 and CDR2: MGHRA, YSYEKL. Trimming cost V 6 bases and J 2 bases, with 16 bases left between them. This CDR3 has 16 residues. The CDR3 protein is CASRHMTGPNTGELFF. The CDR3 DNA reads TGCGCCAGCAGACACATGACAGGACCCAACACCGGGGAGCTGTTTTTT.